This T cell receptor (beta chain) was recovered during a study of radiotherapy plus CTLA-4 blockade in lung cancer. The study's findings and limits: Once radiotherapy plus ipilimumab had been given, TCR clones derived from tumor expanded in blood.

With 7 bases removed from V and 2 bases from J, the gap between germline ends came to 9 bases. CDR1 is SGHNT and CDR2 is YYREEE in the germline V gene (reference sequence). This CDR3 is 12 amino acids long. Sequencing was performed with immunoSEQ multiplex PCR; in TCRdb, only in-frame clones are kept and a portion is missing. The sample contains tens of thousands of clones, about four fifths of which appear only once. People whose metastatic non-small-cell lung cancer was chemo-refractory got focal radiation along with CTLA-4 blockade by ipilimumab. Concerning this clone itself: What it binds is unknown.

J is TRBJ2-5 and V is TRBV5-4; D is possibly TRBD1 (5 bases). This receptor was obtained from a human donor with non-small cell lung cancer whose response to radiotherapy plus ipilimumab could not be evaluated. Sequencing used peripheral blood, obtained from a patient treated with radiotherapy plus ipilimumab. CDR3 DNA: TGTGCCAGCTCCAAGGGGCAAGAGACCCAGTACTTC. Translated: CASSKGQETQYF.